The clone carrying this T cell receptor (beta chain) occurred once. A far larger clone is just one base off, so this is likely a read error. The sample comes from a study of low-dose radiotherapy and immunotherapy resistance in tumors. Study details: Cohort 1 got 0.5 Gy per fraction every 2 weeks, 6.5 Gy in total. Each two-week cycle included intravenous cyclophosphamide 200 mg/m2, given one day before radiation and immunotherapy. Daily oral aspirin at 300 mg began on cycle 1 day 1 and lasted four cycles.

CDR1 and CDR2 (germline): SGDLS, YYNGEE. The ends were cut back, 0 bases at V and 7 bases at J, with 17 bases in the middle. The CDR3 length is 15 residues. Noted time point: before trial treatment. Enrollment required an advanced solid tumor negative for tumor-infiltrating lymphocytes. TRAV- and TRBV-specific primers were used for first-strand cDNA, which covered alpha and beta chains. Amplification, which lasted roughly 22 PCR cycles, used a constant-region primer and V-primer adapter to amplify TCRs. TCRdb re-called the reads with MiXCR, one entry per CDR3 protein. The repertoire has roughly 76,000 distinct CDR3 sequences, about 20% of them found once; the top ten carry over 4.5%.

The TCR originated in a male donor with prostate cancer. Sequences were derived from PBMCs, sampled before treatment. V gene TRBV9 combines with J gene TRBJ2-7; tentative D call: TRBD1 (5 bases). Here the CDR3 DNA reads TGTGCCAGCAGCGTAGTTCTTACCCCGCAGGGTGAGCAGTACTTC. Its translation: CASSVVLTPQGEQYF.